Listed below are T cell receptor beta chains from one sample, sequenced in a study of spatial heterogeneity in lung cancer. TCRdb called the 5' RACE reads again in MiXCR, with one record for every CDR3 protein. The sample records under 14,000 distinct CDR3 sequences, approximately 25% being singletons. The input for sequencing was PBMCs, taken at surgery. The receptor set was obtained from a female donor with early-stage non-small cell lung cancer. The CDR3 runs from the conserved cysteine through the conserved F or W. The D gene is left open where the match is weak. Clone size, where shown, is once, few, many, or a class for clones that have expanded.

j_call v_call d_call clone_size cdr3_aa cdr3_nt
TRBJ2-3 TRBV3-1 . few CASKDLLDTDTQYF TGTGCCAGCAAGGACCTTTTGGATACAGATACGCAGTATTTT
TRBJ1-5 TRBV3-1 . few CASSHGTYSSNQPQHF TGTGCCAGCAGCCACGGGACTTACTCTAGCAATCAGCCCCAGCATTTT
TRBJ2-7 TRBV6-2/TRBV6-3 . few CASSYPGEIYEQYF TGTGCCAGCTCCTACCCGGGAGAAATCTACGAGCAGTACTTC
TRBJ2-7 TRBV5-5 . medium-sized CASSWQGLDEQYF TGTGCCAGCAGCTGGCAGGGTCTGGACGAGCAGTACTTC
TRBJ2-7 TRBV5-5 TRBD1 . CASSLASGQAYEQYF TGTGCCAGCAGCTTAGCCTCAGGACAGGCCTACGAGCAGTACTTC
TRBJ1-1 TRBV6-6 . . CASSYGGGTEAFF TGTGCCAGCAGTTACGGGGGGGGGACTGAAGCTTTCTTT
TRBJ2-7 TRBV4-2 TRBD2 . CASSHGTSGSYEQYF TGTGCCAGCAGCCACGGGACTAGCGGCTCCTACGAGCAGTACTTC
TRBJ2-5 TRBV29-1 . medium-sized CSVPRSGQTQYF TGCAGCGTCCCGAGATCCGGGCAGACCCAGTACTTC
TRBJ2-7 TRBV7-6 . . CASSLASDSSYEQYF TGTGCCAGCAGCTTAGCTTCGGACAGTTCCTACGAGCAGTACTTC
TRBJ2-1 TRBV27 . . CASSLSTYNEQFF TGTGCCAGCAGTTTGTCTACCTACAATGAGCAGTTCTTC
TRBJ2-5 TRBV18 . few CASSSRTDPGAETQYF TGTGCCAGCTCATCCCGGACGGACCCTGGGGCAGAGACCCAGTACTTC
TRBJ1-5 TRBV10-3 . few CAISGQGNQPQHF TGTGCCATCAGTGGACAGGGCAATCAGCCCCAGCATTTT
TRBJ2-2 TRBV7-3 TRBD1 . CASSPTTGSNTGELFF TGTGCCAGCAGCCCGACGACAGGGTCGAACACCGGGGAGCTGTTTTTT
TRBJ2-1 TRBV7-2 . many CASSLDGGTYNEQFF TGTGCCAGCAGCTTAGATGGGGGTACCTACAATGAGCAGTTCTTC
TRBJ2-7 TRBV2 TRBD2 few CASSDGGTYEQYF TGTGCCAGCAGTGACGGGGGGACCTACGAGCAGTACTTC
TRBJ2-3 TRBV11-2 TRBD1 few CASSLDHAGGDTQYF TGTGCCAGCAGCTTAGATCACGCAGGGGGAGATACGCAGTATTTT
TRBJ2-1 TRBV15 TRBD2 medium-sized CATSRALAGRDEQFF TGTGCCACCAGCAGAGCCCTAGCGGGGAGGGATGAGCAGTTCTTC
TRBJ2-1 TRBV11-2 TRBD2 . CASSQRPGLAGGHNEQFF TGTGCCAGCAGCCAGCGCCCTGGACTAGCGGGGGGACACAATGAGCAGTTCTTC
TRBJ1-4 TRBV7-9 TRBD1 . CASSPTGIAEKLFF TGTGCCAGCAGTCCGACAGGGATTGCTGAAAAACTGTTTTTT
TRBJ1-2 TRBV28 . . CASSLELGRGHYGYTF TGTGCCAGCAGTTTAGAACTGGGCCGCGGACACTATGGCTACACCTTC
TRBJ2-5 TRBV29-1 . few CSVAPGPQETQYF TGCAGCGTTGCGCCGGGGCCGCAAGAGACCCAGTACTTC
TRBJ2-2 TRBV5-8 . . CASTPGTSVTGELFF TGTGCCAGCACCCCCGGGACTTCGGTCACCGGGGAGCTGTTTTTT
TRBJ2-3 TRBV7-2 . few CASSSSRGGDTQYF TGTGCCAGCAGCTCCAGCCGCGGCGGGGATACGCAGTATTTT
TRBJ2-7 TRBV7-2 . few CASSLGRGVFLGEQYF TGTGCCAGCAGCTTAGGCAGGGGGGTCTTCTTAGGCGAGCAGTACTTC
TRBJ2-2 TRBV9 . . CASSLYTGELFF TGTGCCAGCAGCCTTTACACCGGGGAGCTGTTTTTT
TRBJ2-7 TRBV5-4 TRBD1 . CASSLEQGSSYEQYF TGTGCCAGCAGCTTGGAACAGGGGAGCTCCTACGAGCAGTACTTC
TRBJ2-7 TRBV14 . medium-sized CASSQDLYEQYF TGTGCCAGCAGCCAAGATCTCTACGAGCAGTACTTC
TRBJ2-3 TRBV20-1 . medium-sized CSAREAIDTQYF TGCAGTGCTAGAGAAGCTATCGATACGCAGTATTTT
TRBJ2-1 TRBV7-2 . medium-sized CASSLALEQFF TGTGCCAGCAGCTTAGCTTTGGAGCAGTTCTTC
TRBJ1-2 TRBV27 . few CASRGETRNYGYTF TGTGCCAGCCGGGGTGAGACCCGTAACTATGGCTACACCTTC
TRBJ1-2 TRBV10-3 . . CAISEAYGQSFNYGYTF TGTGCCATCAGTGAGGCCTACGGACAGTCGTTTAACTATGGCTACACCTTC
TRBJ1-1 TRBV5-1 . . CASKLPEGNTEAFF TGCGCCAGCAAACTCCCCGAGGGGAACACTGAAGCTTTCTTT
TRBJ1-5 TRBV10-3 . many CAISERAVGNQPQHF TGTGCCATCAGTGAAAGGGCCGTAGGGAATCAGCCCCAGCATTTT
TRBJ2-2 TRBV2 . many CASSGSGYTGELFF TGTGCCAGCAGTGGAAGCGGATACACCGGGGAGCTGTTTTTT
TRBJ2-7 TRBV28 TRBD1 medium-sized CASSAGTGGSYEQYF TGTGCCAGCAGTGCAGGGACAGGGGGCTCCTACGAGCAGTACTTC
TRBJ1-1 TRBV7-2 TRBD1 once CASSPQGRSTEAFF TGTGCCAGCAGCCCACAGGGGCGGAGTACTGAAGCTTTCTTT
TRBJ2-7 TRBV10-3 TRBD1 . CAISEGRQGVSYEQYF TGTGCCATCAGTGAGGGAAGGCAGGGGGTCTCCTACGAGCAGTACTTC
TRBJ1-2 TRBV5-1 TRBD1 few CASSYNPTGAYGYTF TGCGCCAGCAGCTACAACCCGACAGGGGCTTATGGCTACACCTTC
TRBJ1-2 TRBV29-1 . . CSGGEGSYGYTF TGCAGCGGAGGGGAGGGCAGCTATGGCTACACCTTC
TRBJ1-2 TRBV3-1 . many CASSQDGGRGYTF TGTGCCAGCAGCCAAGATGGGGGGCGCGGCTACACCTTC
TRBJ1-4 TRBV29-1 TRBD1 many CSVEGTGGGEKLFF TGCAGCGTTGAAGGGACAGGGGGCGGTGAAAAACTGTTTTTT
TRBJ1-1 TRBV6-6 . few CASSYTEAFF TGTGCCAGCAGTTACACTGAAGCTTTCTTT
TRBJ1-2 TRBV12-3/TRBV12-4 TRBD1 many CASSLGTGVYGYTF TGTGCCAGCAGCTTGGGGACAGGGGTTTATGGCTACACCTTC
TRBJ2-1 TRBV27 TRBD2 medium-sized CASSPIRGSSYNEQFF TGTGCCAGCAGTCCGATCCGCGGGAGCTCCTACAATGAGCAGTTCTTC
TRBJ2-6 TRBV5-4 . . CASSWRDSGANVLTF TGTGCCAGCAGCTGGCGGGACTCTGGGGCCAACGTCCTGACTTTC
TRBJ2-7 TRBV4-2 TRBD2 . CASSQDVSSGASRSYEQYF TGTGCCAGCAGCCAAGATGTGTCTAGCGGAGCCAGCCGTTCCTACGAGCAGTACTTC
TRBJ2-3 TRBV20-1 TRBD2 . CSATRISGGASDTQYF TGCAGTGCTACACGAATTAGCGGGGGGGCTTCGGATACGCAGTATTTT
TRBJ2-7 TRBV6-2/TRBV6-3 TRBD1 medium-sized CASSYRTGVYEQYF TGTGCCAGCAGTTATAGGACAGGCGTCTACGAGCAGTACTTC
TRBJ2-7 TRBV19 TRBD1 . CAGSDRQGPLEQYF TGTGCCGGTAGTGACCGACAGGGCCCACTGGAGCAGTACTTC
TRBJ2-2 TRBV6-2/TRBV6-3 . medium-sized CASSYRQTYTGELFF TGTGCCAGCAGTTACCGCCAGACTTACACCGGGGAGCTGTTTTTT
TRBJ2-1 TRBV7-2 TRBD2 medium-sized CASTARREGRNEQFF TGTGCCAGCACCGCGAGGCGGGAGGGCCGGAATGAGCAGTTCTTC
TRBJ1-5 TRBV12-3/TRBV12-4 . medium-sized CASSPQALPVNQPQHF TGTGCCAGCAGTCCCCAGGCGCTCCCCGTCAATCAGCCCCAGCATTTT
TRBJ1-1 TRBV12-3/TRBV12-4 TRBD1 medium-sized CASTGTANTEAFF TGTGCCAGCACCGGGACAGCGAACACTGAAGCTTTCTTT
TRBJ2-3 TRBV27 . . CASGRKADTQYF TGTGCCAGCGGAAGGAAGGCAGATACGCAGTATTTT
TRBJ1-2 TRBV4-2 TRBD1 medium-sized CASSQARGDYGYTF TGTGCCAGCAGCCAAGCCAGGGGGGACTATGGCTACACCTTC
TRBJ2-7 TRBV12-3/TRBV12-4 TRBD2 . CASSLGGGVHEQYF TGTGCCAGCAGTTTGGGGGGAGGGGTCCACGAGCAGTACTTC
TRBJ2-2 TRBV12-3/TRBV12-4 TRBD1 few CASSRTGVTGELFF TGTGCCAGCAGTCGGACAGGTGTCACCGGGGAGCTGTTTTTT
TRBJ2-5 TRBV2 . few CASSQTVIEETQYF TGTGCCAGCAGCCAAACCGTCATCGAGGAGACCCAGTACTTC